This T cell receptor (beta chain) was sequenced for a study of blood T cell repertoires in COVID-19 (dated by TCRdb to the early 2020s). Background on the whole study: Samples covering the acute and convalescent phases of COVID-19 were provided by collaborators in the United States, Italy and Spain. The prospective study material was composed of cDNA or gDNA derived from T cells, B-cell-depleted T cells, or PBMCs. The dataset comprised deeply sampled blood TCRbeta repertoires from subjects exposed to, actively infected with, or recovered from COVID-19. The repertoires were released in a freely available public database meant as a resource for research on the immune response to SARS-CoV-2. Samples came from the ongoing ImmuneRACE study (first 160 participants) plus 1,254 subjects from 6 global collaborators. Sample metadata almost always included a de-identified subject ID, COVID-19 status, age in years and sex. Where available, HLA class I and class II types were taken from metadata supplied by the sample provider and were not determined by assay-based typing.

Broader findings and caveats from the paper: Clinical and demographic metadata were provided uncurated, with the amount varying by source and participant.

V is pared back by 1 base and J by 2 bases, with 6 bases lying between the germline termini. The germline V gene (reference sequence) specifies GTSNPN as CDR1 and SVGIG as CDR2. Spanning cysteine to phenylalanine, the CDR3 consists of 12 amino acids. Only the CDR3 DNA stays, 36 bases, in frame from base 1. Collaborating institutions collected whole blood in K2EDTA tubes following their own protocols. For TCRbeta analysis, collaborators shipped samples as frozen whole blood, isolated PBMCs, or DNA extracted from either of those sample types. The immunoSEQ Assay, a bias-controlled multiplex PCR, was used to amplify TCRbeta CDR3 regions from genomic DNA. As for the authors' bioinformatics: The number of nucleated cells in each sample was estimated by amplification of reference gene primers within the assay. To quantify the absolute abundance of each unique TCRbeta CDR3 rearrangement, sequence reads were collapsed and filtered. For each sample, productive Simpson clonality was calculated as the square root of Simpson's diversity index across productive rearrangements. TCRdb re-hosts the immuneACCESS table, in-frame sequences only. Its copies lack some clones; in the studies checked, an unresolved V gene accounts for under half of them, and the cause for the rest is not known. The V and J calls and clone size are taken from that table; D and trimming were inferred from the DNA. The sample includes 150,000 to 200,000 clones, with around 90% observed a single time. The ten largest clones take up approximately 21% of the sample.

To note about this clone: The antigen it recognizes is unknown. Per-base qualities were not stored, and no clone one base away is much larger.

This clonotype was sampled from a man aged 55 to 70 with active or convalescent COVID-19. Sequencing was carried out using peripheral blood. The V and J segments used are TRBV30 and TRBJ2-7, with the identity of the D gene unclear. CDR3 protein: CAWSDRAYEQYF. In nucleotide form, the sequence is TGTGCCTGGAGTGACAGAGCCTACGAGCAGTACTTC.